This paragraph covers one TCR beta chain sequence. Its antigen is unidentified. Germline V gene sequence: CDR1 SGHRS, CDR2 YFSETQ. The length of the CDR3 is 15 residues. Trimming left V 5 bases short and J 0 bases short, with 12 bases between. Clones were read by immunoSEQ multiplex PCR, and TCRdb kept only the in-frame ones, dropping some. The repertoire has about 140,000 clones, around nine tenths of them found once; the top ten carry 1.5% to 2%. This record belongs to a study of T cell responses to AZD1222 COVID-19 vaccine. Study observations and caveats: Spike-specific TCR breadth and depth grew following two AZD1222 doses.

This sample comprised peripheral blood, obtained on day 0 of AZD1222 vaccination. J is TRBJ2-1 and V is TRBV5-1, with no clear D. The clonotype comes from an adult in good health. CDR3 in amino acids: CASRYSTSSYNEQFF. The CDR3 DNA reads as TGCGCCAGCAGATACTCAACAAGCTCCTACAATGAGCAGTTCTTC.